This TCR beta chain is from a study of vaccination effects on CD4 cells after COVID-19. A remark on this clone: Antigen unknown.

Antigen-specific CD4+ T cells were first expanded with viral peptide pools by the ViraFEST assay and only then sequenced. The culture ran for 10 days, and then CD4+ T cells were isolated. Nobody among the vaccine recipients had prior SARS-CoV-2 infection (nucleocapsid antibodies were negative). Cells had half their medium changed to IL-2 medium on days 3 and 7. V shed 7 bases and J 13 bases; nucleotides not matched to a gene: 15. Germline V gene data show CDR1 as SEHNR and CDR2 as FQNEAQ (reference sequence). This CDR3 spans 13 amino acids. Assay: immunoSEQ multiplex PCR; the TCRdb copy retains only in-frame clones and omits some. The sample carries about 68,000 clones, under 90% recorded once.

The source material was CD4+ T cells from PBMCs cultured with SARS-CoV-2 spike peptides, sampled before COVID-19 vaccination. The V and J genes are TRBV7-9 and TRBJ1-2, with 7 bases fitting TRBD1. The clonotype comes from a human donor who received a COVID-19 vaccine. For the CDR3, the DNA is TGTGCCAGCACCCTGGCGGGGAGGGGGCGGATCACCTTC. Protein sequence: CASTLAGRGRITF.